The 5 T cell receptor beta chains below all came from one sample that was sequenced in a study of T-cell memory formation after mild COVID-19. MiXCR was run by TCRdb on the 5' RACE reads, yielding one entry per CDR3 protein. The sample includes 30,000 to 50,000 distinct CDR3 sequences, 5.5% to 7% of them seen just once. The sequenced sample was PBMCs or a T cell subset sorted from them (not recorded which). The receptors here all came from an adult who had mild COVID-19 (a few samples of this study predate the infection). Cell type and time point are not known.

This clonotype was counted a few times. CDR3 DNA: TGTGCCAGCAGCCAATTTAATAGGGGGACAGGGGGTCCTTTTAGTGGTGAAGCTTTCTTT. Its protein is CASSQFNRGTGGPFSGEAFF. The chain has TRBV14 and TRBJ1-1, with 11 bases aligning to TRBD1. The CDR3 totals 20 residues. J was trimmed by 7 bases and V by 2 bases; bases with no gene match: 21. In germline, CDR1 is SGHDN, CDR2 FVKESK.

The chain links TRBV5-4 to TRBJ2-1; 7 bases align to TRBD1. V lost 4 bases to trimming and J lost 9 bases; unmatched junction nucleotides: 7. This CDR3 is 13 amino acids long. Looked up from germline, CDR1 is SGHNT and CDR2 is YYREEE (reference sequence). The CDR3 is CASSKDRFGEQFF. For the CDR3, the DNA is TGTGCCAGCAGCAAGGACAGGTTTGGTGAGCAGTTCTTC.

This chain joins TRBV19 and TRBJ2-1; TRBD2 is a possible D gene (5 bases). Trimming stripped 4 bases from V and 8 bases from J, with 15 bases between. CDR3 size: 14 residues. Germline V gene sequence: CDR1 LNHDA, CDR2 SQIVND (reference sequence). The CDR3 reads CASSTRGSEDEQFF. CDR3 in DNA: TGTGCCAGTAGTACCCGGGGTAGCGAGGATGAGCAGTTCTTC. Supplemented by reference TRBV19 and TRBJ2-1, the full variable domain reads DGGITQSPKYLFRKEGQNVTLSCEQNLNHDAMYWYRQDPGQGLRLIYYSQIVNDFQKGDIAEGYSVSREKKESFPLTVTSAQKNPTAFYLCASSTRGSEDEQFFGPGTRLTVL.

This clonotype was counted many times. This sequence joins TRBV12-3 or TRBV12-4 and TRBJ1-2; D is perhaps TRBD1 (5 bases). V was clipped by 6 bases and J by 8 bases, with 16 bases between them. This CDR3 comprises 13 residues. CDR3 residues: CASSSAQGRGYTF. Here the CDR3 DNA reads TGTGCCAGCAGCTCAGCCCAGGGAAGAGGCTACACCTTC.

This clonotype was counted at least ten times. The CDR3 spells CASSYDSNTEAFF. CDR3 sequence (DNA): TGTGCCAGCAGCTACGACAGCAACACTGAAGCTTTCTTT. The rearrangement links TRBV7-7 to TRBJ1-1; tentative D call: TRBD1 (5 bases). Germline V gene sequence: CDR1 SSHAT, CDR2 FNYEAQ (reference sequence). This CDR3 is 13 amino acids long. The V gene lost 4 bases and the J gene lost 2 bases, with 8 bases spanning the gap.